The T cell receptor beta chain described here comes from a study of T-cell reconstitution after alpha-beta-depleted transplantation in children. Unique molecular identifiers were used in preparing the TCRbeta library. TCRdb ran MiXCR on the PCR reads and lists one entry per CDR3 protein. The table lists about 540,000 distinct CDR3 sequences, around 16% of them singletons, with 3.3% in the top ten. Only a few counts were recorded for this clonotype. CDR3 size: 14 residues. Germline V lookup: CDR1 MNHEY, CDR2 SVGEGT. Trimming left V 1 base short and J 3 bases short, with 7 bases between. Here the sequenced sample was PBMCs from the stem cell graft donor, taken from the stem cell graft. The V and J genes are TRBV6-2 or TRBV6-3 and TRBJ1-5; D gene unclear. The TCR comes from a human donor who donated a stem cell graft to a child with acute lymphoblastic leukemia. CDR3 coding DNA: TGTGCCAGCAGTTACTTGACACCCAATCAGCCCCAGCATTTT. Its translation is CASSYLTPNQPQHF.